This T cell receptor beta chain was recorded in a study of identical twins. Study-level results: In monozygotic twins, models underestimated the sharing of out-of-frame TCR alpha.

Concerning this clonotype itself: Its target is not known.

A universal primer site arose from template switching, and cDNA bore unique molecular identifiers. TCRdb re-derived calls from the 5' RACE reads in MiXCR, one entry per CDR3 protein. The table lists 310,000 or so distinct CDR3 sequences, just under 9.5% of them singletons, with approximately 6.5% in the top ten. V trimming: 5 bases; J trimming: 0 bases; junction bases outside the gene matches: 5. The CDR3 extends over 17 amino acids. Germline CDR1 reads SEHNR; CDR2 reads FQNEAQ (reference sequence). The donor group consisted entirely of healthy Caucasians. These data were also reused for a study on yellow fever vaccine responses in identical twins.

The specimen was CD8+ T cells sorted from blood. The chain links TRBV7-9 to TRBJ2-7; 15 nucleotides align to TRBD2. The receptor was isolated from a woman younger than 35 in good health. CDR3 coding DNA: TGTGCCAGCAGCGGGGGACTAGCGGGGGGTTTCTCCTACGAGCAGTACTTC. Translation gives CASSGGLAGGFSYEQYF.